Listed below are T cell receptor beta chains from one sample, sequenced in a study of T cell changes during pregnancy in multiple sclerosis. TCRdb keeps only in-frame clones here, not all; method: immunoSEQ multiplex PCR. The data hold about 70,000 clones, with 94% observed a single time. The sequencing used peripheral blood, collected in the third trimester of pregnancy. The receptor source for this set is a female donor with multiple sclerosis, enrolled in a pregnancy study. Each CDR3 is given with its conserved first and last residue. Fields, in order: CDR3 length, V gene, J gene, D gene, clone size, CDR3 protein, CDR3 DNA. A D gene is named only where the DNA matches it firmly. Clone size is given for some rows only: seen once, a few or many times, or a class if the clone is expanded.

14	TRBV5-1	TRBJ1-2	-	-	CASSLGTTNYGYTF	TGCGCCAGCAGCTTGGGAACTACTAACTATGGCTACACCTTC
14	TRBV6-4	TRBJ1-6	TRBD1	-	CASRGGQNNSPLHF	TGTGCCAGCAGAGGGGGACAGAATAATTCACCCCTCCACTTT
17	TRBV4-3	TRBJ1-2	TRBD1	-	CASSQATSGTGGLGYTF	TGCGCCAGCAGCCAAGCGACCTCCGGGACAGGGGGTTTGGGCTACACCTTC
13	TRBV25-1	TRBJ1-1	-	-	CASSRPGQFEAFF	TGTGCCAGCTCTCGCCCCGGACAGTTCGAAGCTTTCTTT
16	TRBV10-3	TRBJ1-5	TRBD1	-	CAISEPGQGINQPQHF	TGTGCCATCAGTGAGCCGGGACAGGGGATCAATCAGCCCCAGCATTTT
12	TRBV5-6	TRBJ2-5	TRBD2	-	CASSWWGGTQYF	TGTGCCAGCAGCTGGTGGGGGGGGACCCAGTACTTC
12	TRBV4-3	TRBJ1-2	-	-	CASRGGLYGYTF	TGCGCCAGCAGGGGCGGGCTCTATGGCTACACCTTC
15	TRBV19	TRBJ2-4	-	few	CASSWGRLAKNIQYF	TGTGCCAGTAGTTGGGGCCGGTTAGCCAAAAACATTCAGTACTTC
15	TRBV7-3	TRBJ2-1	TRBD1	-	CASSSNRGPYNEQFF	TGTGCCAGCAGCTCGAACAGGGGGCCCTACAATGAGCAGTTCTTC
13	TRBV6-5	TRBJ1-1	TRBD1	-	CASSWGQGAEAFF	TGTGCCAGCAGTTGGGGACAGGGAGCTGAAGCTTTCTTT
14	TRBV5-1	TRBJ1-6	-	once	CASSSEGPNSPLHF	TGCGCCAGCAGCTCAGAGGGCCCCAATTCACCCCTCCACTTT
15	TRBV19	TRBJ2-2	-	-	CASSNPGQYTGELFF	TGTGCCAGTAGCAATCCGGGACAATACACCGGGGAGCTGTTTTTT
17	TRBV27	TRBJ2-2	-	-	CASSLTPRGMNTGELFF	TGTGCCAGCAGTTTAACCCCTCGCGGTATGAACACCGGGGAGCTGTTTTTT
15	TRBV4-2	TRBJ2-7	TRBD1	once	CASSPPGTGSYEQYF	TGTGCCAGCAGCCCACCCGGGACAGGGTCCTACGAGCAGTACTTC
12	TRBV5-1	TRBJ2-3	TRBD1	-	CASSLGQGTQYF	TGCGCCAGCAGCTTAGGACAGGGTACGCAGTATTTT
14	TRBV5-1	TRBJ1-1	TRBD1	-	CASSSTGMNTEAFF	TGCGCCAGCAGCTCGACAGGGATGAACACTGAAGCTTTCTTT
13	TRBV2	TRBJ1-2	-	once	CAQKGESNYGYTF	TGTGCCCAGAAAGGGGAATCTAACTATGGCTACACCTTC
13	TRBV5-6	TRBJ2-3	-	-	CASAGFGTDTQYF	TGTGCCAGCGCGGGGTTTGGCACAGATACGCAGTATTTT
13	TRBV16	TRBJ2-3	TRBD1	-	CASSQSWTGGRDF	TGTGCCAGCAGCCAATCGTGGACAGGGGGGAGAGATTTT
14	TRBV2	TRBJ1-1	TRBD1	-	CASRNRGGNTEAFF	TGTGCCAGCAGGAACAGGGGTGGGAACACTGAAGCTTTCTTT
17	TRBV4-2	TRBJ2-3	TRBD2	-	CASSQSRLADSTDTQYF	TGTGCCAGCAGCCAATCCCGACTAGCGGATAGCACAGATACGCAGTATTTT
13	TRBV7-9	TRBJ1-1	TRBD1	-	CASSFRGDRRAFF	TGTGCCAGCAGCTTTCGGGGGGACAGGCGAGCTTTCTTT
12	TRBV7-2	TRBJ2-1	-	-	CASSLVNNEQFF	TGTGCCAGCAGCTTAGTCAACAATGAGCAGTTCTTC